This entry lists 6 T cell receptor beta chains sequenced from one sample in a study of T cells in Graves' hyperthyroidism and ophthalmopathy. The source material, RNA transcripts, was used to amplify TCR beta CDR3 regions. HTBI primers were used for first-round RT-PCR of the TCR CDR3. TCRdb redid the calling of the multiplex PCR reads with MiXCR, one entry per CDR3 protein. The repertoire holds about 350,000 distinct CDR3 sequences, with 18% as singletons. Input material: blood. These receptors were taken from a middle-aged woman with Graves' ophthalmopathy.

The gene calls are TRBV2 and TRBJ2-5; 10 bases match TRBD1. Germline-derived CDR1 and CDR2 are SNHLY and FYNNEI. The CDR3 is made up of 15 amino acids. J was trimmed by 7 bases and V by 6 bases; bases with no gene match: 11. The CDR3 DNA sequence: TGTGCCAGCAGGGCGGACAGGGGGACCCTTCCGACCCAGTACTTC. Amino acids: CASRADRGTLPTQYF.

The rearrangement joins TRBV6-2 or TRBV6-3 to TRBJ1-5; no clear D. Between the trimmed V and J ends, which lost 5 bases and 4 bases, there was a span of 12 bases. CDR3 length equals 14 residues. Germline CDR1 is MNHEY and CDR2 is SVGEGT. The CDR3 region is CASSGRMRNQPQHF. DNA for the CDR3: TGTGCCAGCAGTGGTCGAATGCGTAATCAGCCCCAGCATTTT.

This clonotype was recorded at least ten times. The gene calls are TRBV19 and TRBJ2-7, with a tentative D call TRBD2 (6 bases). The CDR3 spans 14 residues. The V end was cut by 4 bases, the J end by 7 bases, with 17 bases between. Germline loops: CDR1 LNHDA, CDR2 SQIVND (reference sequence). The CDR3 bases are TGTGCCAGTAGTAGCGGGACCGGGGGAGAGGAGCAGTACTTC. It encodes CASSSGTGGEEQYF.

This clonotype was detected once. The rearrangement uses TRBV6-1 and TRBJ2-2; TRBD1 or TRBD2 may be the D gene (6 bases each). Germline CDR1 is MNHNS and CDR2 is SASEGT. This CDR3 is built from 15 residues. Trimming took off 7 bases at V and 3 bases at J, with 15 bases between the two ends. The CDR3: CASNPQGLDTGELFF. The CDR3 coding sequence is TGTGCCAGCAACCCACAGGGACTTGACACCGGGGAGCTGTTTTTT.

The sample holds many counts of this clonotype. Likely a read error: the CDR3 ends without its conserved phenylalanine or tryptophan. The chain has TRBV6-1 and TRBJ2-5, with TRBD2 as a possible D gene (7 bases). This CDR3 comprises 15 residues. Trimming cost V 6 bases and J 1 base, with 15 bases left between them. Germline CDR1 reads MNHNS; CDR2 reads SASEGT. CDR3 protein: CASSRSGTLQETQYL. The CDR3 coding sequence is TGTGCCAGCAGCCGAAGCGGGACACTCCAAGAGACCCAGTACCTC.

This clonotype was picked up a small number of times. Being one base from a much bigger clone, this may be a read error. Given the absence of the conserved phenylalanine or tryptophan at the CDR3 end, a read error is likely. The V and J genes are TRBV12-3 or TRBV12-4 and TRBJ1-5; D is unclear. The V end lost 2 bases, the J end lost 7 bases, and 6 bases lay between the germline ends. CDR3 length: 12 residues. This CDR3 reads CASSLRRQPQHL. The CDR3 region has the DNA TGTGCCAGCAGTTTAAGGCGACAGCCCCAGCATCTT.